This paragraph covers one TCR beta chain sequence. This record comes from a study of blood T cell repertoires in COVID-19. Study summary: From T cells, B-cell-depleted T cells, or PBMCs came the material, which was cDNA or gDNA.

Assay used: immunoSEQ multiplex PCR; TCRdb lists only in-frame clones, some missing. The data hold almost 300,000 clones, with 85% to 90% observed a single time. CDR3 size: 15 residues. Germline assignment: CDR1 MNHEY and CDR2 SVGAGI. Trimming cost V 2 bases and J 4 bases; bases outside gene matches: 4. This receptor was taken from a woman aged 30 to 39 with COVID-19, enrolled during active disease. V gene TRBV6-5 combines with J gene TRBJ2-3; 9 nucleotides agree with TRBD1. The sequenced sample consisted of peripheral blood. This CDR3 is CASSYVGTGSDTQYF. The CDR3 bases are TGTGCCAGCAGTTACGTCGGGACAGGGTCAGATACGCAGTATTTT.